This T cell receptor (beta chain) was sequenced in a study of T cell repertoires in cytomegalovirus infection (dated by TCRdb to 2018 to 2020). Study-wide context: Peptide stimulations targeted recently identified HLA-C-restricted CMV epitopes, whose presentation resists viral immunomodulation, together with well-studied HLA-B-restricted epitopes. The HLA type of each donor mattered for the analysis, because public TCR beta signatures pointed to carriage of CMV infection along with the matching HLA type. Study-wide conclusions, independent of this receptor: The ex vivo response was dominated by HLA-C-restricted CMV-specific TCR beta clonotypes, which also provided the single most frequent clonotype in two of eight donors. In both this cohort and an independent cohort of under 450 donors, the cumulative frequency of public TCR beta family members distinguished carriers of CMV infection plus the relevant HLA type.

The treatment or condition label of this sample denotes: in vitro stimulation with specific CMV peptide epitopes to enrich CMV-specific T cells. TCRdb shows the sequencer as Illumina HiSeq 1500. TCRdb reanalyzed the raw reads on its own, using fastp at Q25 for trimming and MiXCR for clone calling, and kept in-frame beta chains. Each entry is one CDR3 protein sequence, shown with its most common DNA and genes. Present in this sample are fewer than 900,000 distinct CDR3 sequences, 29% of which were seen just once. The top ten constitute around 13% of the sample. For CDR1 and CDR2, the germline V gene lists MGHRA and YSYEKL. The trim is 1 base for V and 4 bases for J, with a gap of 5 bases between the germline ends. The CDR3 numbers 13 residues from cysteine through phenylalanine. Solely the CDR3 DNA is kept, with 39 bases framed from the first base. This clonotype occurred a few times. Its cognate antigen has yet to be identified. Base quality data are lacking; no much larger clone is found one base away.

The sequence links TRBV4-1 to TRBJ1-5, with no confident D gene call. The sequencing here drew on cultured CD8+ T cells from PBMCs, taken from culture after CMV antigen stimulation. The clonotype originates from a human donor in good health (CMV status not recorded). Some clones in this sample may be carry-over from other donors' samples. The nucleotide sequence is TGCGCCAGCAGCCAAGTAGGGAATCAGCCCCAGCATTTT. This codes for CASSQVGNQPQHF.